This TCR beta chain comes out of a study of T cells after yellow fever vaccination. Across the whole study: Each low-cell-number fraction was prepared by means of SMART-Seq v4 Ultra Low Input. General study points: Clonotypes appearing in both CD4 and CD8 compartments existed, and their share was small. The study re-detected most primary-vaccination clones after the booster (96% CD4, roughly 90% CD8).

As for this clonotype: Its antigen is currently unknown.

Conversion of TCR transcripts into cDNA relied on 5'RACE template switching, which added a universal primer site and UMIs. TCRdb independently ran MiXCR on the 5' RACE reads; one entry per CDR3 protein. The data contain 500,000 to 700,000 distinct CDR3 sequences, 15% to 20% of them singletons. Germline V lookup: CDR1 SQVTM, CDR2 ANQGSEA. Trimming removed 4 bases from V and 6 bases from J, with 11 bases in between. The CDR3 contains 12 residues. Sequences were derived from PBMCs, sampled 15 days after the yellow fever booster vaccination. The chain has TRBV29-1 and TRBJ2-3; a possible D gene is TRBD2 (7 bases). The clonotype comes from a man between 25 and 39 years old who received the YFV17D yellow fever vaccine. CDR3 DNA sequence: TGCAGCGTTGCCCGCGGGGGCGATACGCAGTATTTT. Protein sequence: CSVARGGDTQYF.